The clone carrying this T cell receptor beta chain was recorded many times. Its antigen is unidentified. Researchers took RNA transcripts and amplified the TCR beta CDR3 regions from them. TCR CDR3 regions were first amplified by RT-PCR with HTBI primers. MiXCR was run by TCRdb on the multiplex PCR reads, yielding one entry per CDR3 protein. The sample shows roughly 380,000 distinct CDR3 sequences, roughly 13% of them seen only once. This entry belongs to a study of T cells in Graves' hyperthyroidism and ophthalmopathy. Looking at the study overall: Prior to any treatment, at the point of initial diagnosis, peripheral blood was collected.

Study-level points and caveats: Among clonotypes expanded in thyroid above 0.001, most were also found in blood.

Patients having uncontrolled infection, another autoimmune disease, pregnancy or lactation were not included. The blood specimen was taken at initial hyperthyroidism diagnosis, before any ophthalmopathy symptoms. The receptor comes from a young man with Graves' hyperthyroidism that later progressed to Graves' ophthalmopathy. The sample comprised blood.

In DNA, the CDR3 is TGCAGTGCTGCGGGGGGCAAGCAGTACTTC. Protein product: CSAAGGKQYF. The chain is built from TRBV20-1 and TRBJ2-7, with TRBD2 matching over 8 bases. V was pared by 5 bases and J by 8 bases, with 2 bases of the junction left unmatched. This CDR3 contains 10 residues. CDR1 DFQATT and CDR2 SNEGSKA come from the germline V gene (reference sequence).